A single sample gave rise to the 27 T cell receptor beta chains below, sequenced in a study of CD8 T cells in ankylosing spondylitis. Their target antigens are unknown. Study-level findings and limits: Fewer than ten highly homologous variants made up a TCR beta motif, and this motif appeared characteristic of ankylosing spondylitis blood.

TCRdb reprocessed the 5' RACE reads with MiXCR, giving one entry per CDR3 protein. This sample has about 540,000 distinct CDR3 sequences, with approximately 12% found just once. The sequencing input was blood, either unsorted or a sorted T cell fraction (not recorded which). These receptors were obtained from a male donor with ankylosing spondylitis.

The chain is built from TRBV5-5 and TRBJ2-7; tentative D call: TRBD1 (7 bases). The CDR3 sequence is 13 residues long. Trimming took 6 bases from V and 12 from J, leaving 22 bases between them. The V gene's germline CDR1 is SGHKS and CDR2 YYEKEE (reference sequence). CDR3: CASTPTGDRRGYF. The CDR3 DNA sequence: TGTGCCAGCACCCCTACGGGGGACAGACGAGGGTACTTC.

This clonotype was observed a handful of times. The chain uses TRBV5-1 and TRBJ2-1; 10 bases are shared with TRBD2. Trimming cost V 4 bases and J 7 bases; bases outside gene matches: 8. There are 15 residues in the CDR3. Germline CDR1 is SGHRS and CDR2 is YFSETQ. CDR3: CASSASGSTGNEQFF. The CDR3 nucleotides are TGCGCCAGCAGCGCTAGCGGGAGTACGGGGAATGAGCAGTTCTTC.

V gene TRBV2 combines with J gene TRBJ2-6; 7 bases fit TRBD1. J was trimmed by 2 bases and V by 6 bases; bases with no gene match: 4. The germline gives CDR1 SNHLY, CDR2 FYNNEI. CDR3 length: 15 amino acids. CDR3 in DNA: TGTGCCAGCAGCTTTGACAGGGCTGGGGCCAACGTCCTGACTTTC. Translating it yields CASSFDRAGANVLTF. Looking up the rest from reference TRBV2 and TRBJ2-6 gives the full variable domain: EPEVTQTPSHQVTQMGQEVILRCVPISNHLYFYWYRQILGQKVEFLVSFYNNEISEKSEIFDDQFSVERPDGSNFTLKIRSTKLEDSAMYFCASSFDRAGANVLTFGAGSRLTVL.

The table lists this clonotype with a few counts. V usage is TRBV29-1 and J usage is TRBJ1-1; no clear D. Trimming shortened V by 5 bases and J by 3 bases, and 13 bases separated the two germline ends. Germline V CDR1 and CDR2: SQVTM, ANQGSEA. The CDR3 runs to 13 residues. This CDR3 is CSVSGLGYTEAFF. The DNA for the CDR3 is TGCAGCGTTAGTGGACTTGGGTACACTGAAGCTTTCTTT. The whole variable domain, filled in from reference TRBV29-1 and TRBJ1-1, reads SAVISQKPSRDICQRGTSLTIQCQVDSQVTMMFWYRQQPGQSLTLIATANQGSEATYESGFVIDKFPISRPNLTFSTLTVSNMSPEDSSIYLCSVSGLGYTEAFFGQGTRLTVV.

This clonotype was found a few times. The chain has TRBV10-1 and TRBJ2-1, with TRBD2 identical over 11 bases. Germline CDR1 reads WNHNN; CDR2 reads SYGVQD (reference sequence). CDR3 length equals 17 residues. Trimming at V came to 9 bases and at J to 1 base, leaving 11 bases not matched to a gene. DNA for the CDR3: TGCGCCAGGAAACTAGCGGGAGAAATTAGATCCTACAATGAGCAGTTCTTC. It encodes CARKLAGEIRSYNEQFF.

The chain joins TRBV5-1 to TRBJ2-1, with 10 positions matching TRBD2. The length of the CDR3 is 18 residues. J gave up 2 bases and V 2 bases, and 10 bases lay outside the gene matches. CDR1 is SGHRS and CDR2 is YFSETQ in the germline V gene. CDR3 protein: CASSFNPSGSGTYNEQFF. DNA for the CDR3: TGCGCCAGCAGCTTTAATCCTAGCGGGAGTGGGACCTACAATGAGCAGTTCTTC.

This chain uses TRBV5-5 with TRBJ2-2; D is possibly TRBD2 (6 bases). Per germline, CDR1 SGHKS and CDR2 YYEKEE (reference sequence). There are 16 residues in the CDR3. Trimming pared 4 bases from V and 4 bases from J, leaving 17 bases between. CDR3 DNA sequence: TGTGCCAGCAGCGACCCGCGAACGGAGGGCACCGGGGAGCTGTTTTTT. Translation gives CASSDPRTEGTGELFF.

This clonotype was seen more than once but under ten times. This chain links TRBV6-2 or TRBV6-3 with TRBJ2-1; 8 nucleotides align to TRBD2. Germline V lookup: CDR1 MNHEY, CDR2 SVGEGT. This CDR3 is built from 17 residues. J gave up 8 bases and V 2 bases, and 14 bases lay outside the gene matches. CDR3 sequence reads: CASSYRPSLTSGHEQFF. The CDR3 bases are TGTGCCAGCAGTTACCGACCATCTCTAACTAGCGGCCATGAGCAGTTCTTC.

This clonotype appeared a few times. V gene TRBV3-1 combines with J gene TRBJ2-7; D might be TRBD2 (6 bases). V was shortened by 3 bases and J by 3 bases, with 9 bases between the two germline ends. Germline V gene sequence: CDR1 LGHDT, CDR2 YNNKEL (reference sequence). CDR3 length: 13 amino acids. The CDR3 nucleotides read TGTGCCAGCAGCCATGGCGGGAACTACGAGCAGTACTTC. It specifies CASSHGGNYEQYF.

The CDR3: CASSPSLAGAKADTQYF. CDR3 sequence (DNA): TGCGCCAGCAGCCCTTCCCTAGCGGGAGCGAAGGCAGATACGCAGTATTTT. The chain uses TRBV4-1 and TRBJ2-3, with 10 bases lining up with TRBD2. Germline V gene lookup returns CDR1 MGHRA and CDR2 YSYEKL. V gave up 4 bases and J gave up 4 bases; unmatched junction bases: 11. This CDR3 is built from 17 residues.

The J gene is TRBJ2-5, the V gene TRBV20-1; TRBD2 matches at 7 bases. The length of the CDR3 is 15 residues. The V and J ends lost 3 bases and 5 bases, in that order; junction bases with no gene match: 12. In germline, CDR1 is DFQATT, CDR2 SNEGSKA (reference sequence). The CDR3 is CSASPLGTTWETQYF. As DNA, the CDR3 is TGCAGTGCTAGTCCCCTTGGGACTACTTGGGAGACCCAGTACTTC.

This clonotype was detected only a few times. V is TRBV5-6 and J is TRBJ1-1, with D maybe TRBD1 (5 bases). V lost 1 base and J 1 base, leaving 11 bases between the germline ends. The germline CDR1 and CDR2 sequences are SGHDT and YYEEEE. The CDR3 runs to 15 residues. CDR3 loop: CASSLLTQANTEAFF. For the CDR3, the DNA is TGTGCCAGCAGCTTGTTGACACAGGCGAACACTGAAGCTTTCTTT.

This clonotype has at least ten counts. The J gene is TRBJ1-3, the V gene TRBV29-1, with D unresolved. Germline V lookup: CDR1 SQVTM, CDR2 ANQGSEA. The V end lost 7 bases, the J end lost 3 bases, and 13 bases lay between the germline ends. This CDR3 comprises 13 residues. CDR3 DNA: TGCAGCGCCAAAACCACGGGTGGAAACACCATATATTTT. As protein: CSAKTTGGNTIYF.

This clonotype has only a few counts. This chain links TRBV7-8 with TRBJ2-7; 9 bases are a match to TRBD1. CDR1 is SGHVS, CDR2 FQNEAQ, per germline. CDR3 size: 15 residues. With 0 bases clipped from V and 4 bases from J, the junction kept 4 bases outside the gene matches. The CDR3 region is CASSLAGQGGYEQYV. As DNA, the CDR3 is TGTGCCAGCAGCTTAGCGGGACAGGGAGGTTACGAGCAGTACGTC.

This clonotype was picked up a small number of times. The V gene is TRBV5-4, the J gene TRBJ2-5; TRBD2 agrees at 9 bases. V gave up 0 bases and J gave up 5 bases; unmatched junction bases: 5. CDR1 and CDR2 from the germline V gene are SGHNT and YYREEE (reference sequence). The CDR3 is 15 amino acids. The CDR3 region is CASSLVLAGRETQYF. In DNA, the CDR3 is TGTGCCAGCAGCTTGGTGCTAGCGGGGCGGGAGACCCAGTACTTC.

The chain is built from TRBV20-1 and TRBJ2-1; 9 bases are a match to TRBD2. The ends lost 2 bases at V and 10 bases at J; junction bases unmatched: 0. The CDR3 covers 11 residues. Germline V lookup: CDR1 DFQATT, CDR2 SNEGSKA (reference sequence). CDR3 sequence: CSARLAGEQFF. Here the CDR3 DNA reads TGCAGTGCTAGACTAGCGGGGGAGCAGTTCTTC.

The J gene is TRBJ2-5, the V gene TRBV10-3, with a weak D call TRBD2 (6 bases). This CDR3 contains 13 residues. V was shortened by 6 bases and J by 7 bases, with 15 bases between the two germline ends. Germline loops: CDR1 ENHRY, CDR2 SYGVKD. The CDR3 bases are TGTGCCATCAGCGGGACTGTCGGAGGGACCCAGTACTTC. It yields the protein CAISGTVGGTQYF.

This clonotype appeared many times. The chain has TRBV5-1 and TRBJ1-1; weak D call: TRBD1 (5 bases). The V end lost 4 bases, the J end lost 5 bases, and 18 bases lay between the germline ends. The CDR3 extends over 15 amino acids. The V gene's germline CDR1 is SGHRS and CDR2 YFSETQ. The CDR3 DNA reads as TGCGCCAGCAGCGGTGACAGTCCCCGGGTGACTGAAGCTTTCTTT. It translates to CASSGDSPRVTEAFF.

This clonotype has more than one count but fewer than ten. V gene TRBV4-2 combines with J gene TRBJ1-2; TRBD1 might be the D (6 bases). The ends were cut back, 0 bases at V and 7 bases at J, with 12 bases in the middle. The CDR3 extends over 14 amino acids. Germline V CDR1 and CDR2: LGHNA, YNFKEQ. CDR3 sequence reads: CASSQDPGAGGYTF. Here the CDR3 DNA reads TGTGCCAGCAGCCAAGACCCGGGGGCGGGTGGCTACACCTTC.

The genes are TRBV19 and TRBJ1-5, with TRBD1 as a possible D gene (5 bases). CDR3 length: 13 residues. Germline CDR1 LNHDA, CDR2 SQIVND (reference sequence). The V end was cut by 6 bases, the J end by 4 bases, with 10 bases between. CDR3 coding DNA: TGTGCCAGTAGGGGGGGGTGGAATCAGCCCCAGCATTTT. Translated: CASRGGWNQPQHF.

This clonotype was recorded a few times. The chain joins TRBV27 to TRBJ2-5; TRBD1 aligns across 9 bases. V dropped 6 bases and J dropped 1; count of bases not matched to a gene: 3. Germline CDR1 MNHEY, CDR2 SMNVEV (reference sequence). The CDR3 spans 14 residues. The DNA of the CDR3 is TGTGCCAGCAGGGGACAGGGCATCCAAGAGACCCAGTACTTC. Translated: CASRGQGIQETQYF.

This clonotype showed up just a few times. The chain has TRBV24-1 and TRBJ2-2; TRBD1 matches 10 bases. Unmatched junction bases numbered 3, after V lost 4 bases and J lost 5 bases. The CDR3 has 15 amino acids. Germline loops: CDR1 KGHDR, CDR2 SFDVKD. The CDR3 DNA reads TGTGCCACCAGTGAGGGGACAGGGGTGACCGGGGAGCTGTTTTTT. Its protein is CATSEGTGVTGELFF.

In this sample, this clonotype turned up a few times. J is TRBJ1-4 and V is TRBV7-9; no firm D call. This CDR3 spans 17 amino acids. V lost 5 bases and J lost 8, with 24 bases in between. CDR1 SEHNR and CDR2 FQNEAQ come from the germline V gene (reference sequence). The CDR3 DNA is TGTGCCAGCAGCCCAGAAAGGAGCCAACCTCAAGGGGAAAAACTGTTTTTT. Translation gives CASSPERSQPQGEKLFF. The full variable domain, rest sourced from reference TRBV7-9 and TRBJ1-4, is DTGVSQNPRHKITKRGQNVTFRCDPISEHNRLYWYRQTLGQGPEFLTYFQNEAQLEKSRLLSDRFSAERPKGSFSTLEIQRTEQGDSAMYLCASSPERSQPQGEKLFFGSGTQLSVL.

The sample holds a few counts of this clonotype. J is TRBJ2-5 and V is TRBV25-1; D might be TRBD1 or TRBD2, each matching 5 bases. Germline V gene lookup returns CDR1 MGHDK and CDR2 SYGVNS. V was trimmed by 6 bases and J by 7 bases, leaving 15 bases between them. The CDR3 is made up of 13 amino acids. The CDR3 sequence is CASSGTAGRTQYF. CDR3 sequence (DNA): TGTGCCAGCAGCGGGACGGCCGGTAGGACCCAGTACTTC.

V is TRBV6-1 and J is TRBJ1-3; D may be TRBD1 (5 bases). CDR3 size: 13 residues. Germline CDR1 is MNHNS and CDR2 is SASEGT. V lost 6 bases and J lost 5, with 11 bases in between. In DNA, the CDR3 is TGTGCCAGCAGATTCGACAGTAGAAACACCATATATTTT. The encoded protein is CASRFDSRNTIYF.

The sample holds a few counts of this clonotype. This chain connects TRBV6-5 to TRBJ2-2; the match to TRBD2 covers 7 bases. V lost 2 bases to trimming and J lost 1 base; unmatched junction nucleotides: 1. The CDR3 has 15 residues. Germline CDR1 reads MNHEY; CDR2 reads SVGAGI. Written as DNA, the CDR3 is TGTGCCAGCAGTTACGGGGGGGGGAACACCGGGGAGCTGTTTTTT. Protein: CASSYGGGNTGELFF.

The CDR3 DNA follows: TGTGCCAGCAGCGTAGGGGGGACGAACACCGGGGAGCTGTTTTTT. Translating it yields CASSVGGTNTGELFF. V usage is TRBV9 and J usage is TRBJ2-2, with D perhaps TRBD1 or TRBD2 (5 bases each). Trimming took off 0 bases at V and 0 bases at J, with 6 bases between the two ends. CDR3 length: 15 amino acids. The germline V gene encodes CDR1 SGDLS and CDR2 YYNGEE. Based on the CDR3 plus reference TRBV9 and TRBJ2-2, the full variable domain is DSGVTQTPKHLITATGQRVTLRCSPRSGDLSVYWYQQSLDQGLQFLIQYYNGEERAKGNILERFSAQQFPDLHSELNLSSLELGDSALYFCASSVGGTNTGELFFGEGSRLTVL.